Included here is one TCR beta chain sequence, with context. V gave up 3 bases and J gave up 4 bases, with 13 bases separating them. This CDR3 is 15 amino acids long. From germline, CDR1 is LNHDA and CDR2 SQIVND (reference sequence). Original processing notes: Researchers report that nucleated cell counts were estimated from reference gene primer amplification. Produced via immunoSEQ multiplex PCR; TCRdb's table is partial and in-frame only. V, J and clone size derive from that table, while D and trimming were established from the DNA sequence. The sample consists of some 15,000 clones, approximately 90% of them appearing once. The data belong to a study of blood T cell repertoires in COVID-19. Study-level information: Sources were T cells, B-cell-depleted T cells, or PBMCs; the material itself was cDNA or gDNA.

This TCR was sampled from a human donor in a cohort sampled during active COVID-19. J is TRBJ2-1 and V is TRBV19; TRBD1 is a possible D gene (6 bases). The specimen sequenced was peripheral blood. CDR3 nucleotides: TGTGCCAGTAGTATGGGGGACAATTATTACAATGAGCAGTTCTTC. Translation: CASSMGDNYYNEQFF. Looking up the rest from reference TRBV19 and TRBJ2-1 gives the full variable domain: DGGITQSPKYLFRKEGQNVTLSCEQNLNHDAMYWYRQDPGQGLRLIYYSQIVNDFQKGDIAEGYSVSREKKESFPLTVTSAQKNPTAFYLCASSMGDNYYNEQFFGPGTRLTVL.